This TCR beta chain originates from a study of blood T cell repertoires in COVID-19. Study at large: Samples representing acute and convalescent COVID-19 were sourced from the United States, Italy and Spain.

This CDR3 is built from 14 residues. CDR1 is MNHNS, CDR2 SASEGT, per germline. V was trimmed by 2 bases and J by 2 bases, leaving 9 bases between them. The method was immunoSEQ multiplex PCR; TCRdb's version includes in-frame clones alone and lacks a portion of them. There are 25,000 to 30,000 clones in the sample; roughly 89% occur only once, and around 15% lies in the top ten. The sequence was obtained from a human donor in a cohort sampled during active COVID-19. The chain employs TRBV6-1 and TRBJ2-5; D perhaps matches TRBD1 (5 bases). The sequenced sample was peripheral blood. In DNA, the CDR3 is TGTGCCAGCAGTGAAAGAGACAGTCAAGAGACCCAGTACTTC. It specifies CASSERDSQETQYF.